The clone carrying this T cell receptor (beta chain) appeared a few times. Its antigen remains unknown. The sample comes from a study of T cell responses to AZD1222 COVID-19 vaccine. Sequencing used immunoSEQ multiplex PCR; TCRdb keeps in-frame clones, though not all of them. The data show about 80,000 clones, approximately 90% seen once. Trimming cost V 1 base and J 0 bases, with 10 bases left between them. The CDR3 length is 15 residues. In germline, CDR1 is LNHDA, CDR2 SQIVND (reference sequence). General study points: Clonal diversity was possibly underestimated, and the donors were mostly white British, with more females. All repertoire sampling was performed exclusively after the peak T cell response.

The sequenced sample was peripheral blood, obtained 28 days after the second AZD1222 dose. This sequence joins TRBV19 and TRBJ2-7, with unresolved D. The sequence was obtained from an adult who received the AZD1222 COVID-19 vaccine. The CDR3 loop reads CASSIGQLSSYEQYF. The CDR3 DNA follows: TGTGCCAGTAGTATAGGACAACTCAGCTCCTACGAGCAGTACTTC.